A selection of T cell receptor beta chains follows, all from one sample in a study of OX40 agonist ivuxolimab in advanced cancers. Produced via immunoSEQ multiplex PCR; TCRdb's table is partial and in-frame only. Of around 60,000 clones in the sample, roughly 80% were seen once. The specimen was CD4+ or CD8+ T cells sorted from blood, collected in a trial of the OX40 agonist ivuxolimab. These receptors all stem from an adult with an advanced solid tumor such as melanoma, head and neck, liver or kidney cancer. Each CDR3 is given with its conserved first and last residue. Fields, in order: D gene, clone size, V gene, J gene, CDR3 protein, CDR3 DNA. The D gene is left open where the match is weak. Size values are once, few and many counts, or a class for expanded clones, and some rows have none.

d_call: -
clone_size: -
v_call: TRBV18
j_call: TRBJ2-7
cdr3_aa: CASSPANRGDEQYF
cdr3_nt: TGTGCCAGCTCACCAGCTAACCGGGGCGACGAGCAGTACTTC

d_call: TRBD2
clone_size: -
v_call: TRBV15
j_call: TRBJ2-1
cdr3_aa: CATSPRTSGRSSYNEQFF
cdr3_nt: TGTGCCACCAGCCCCAGGACTAGCGGGAGGAGCTCCTACAATGAGCAGTTCTTC

d_call: -
clone_size: once
v_call: TRBV7-3
j_call: TRBJ1-1
cdr3_aa: CASSLTRDINTEAFF
cdr3_nt: TGTGCCAGCAGCTTAACCCGGGACATTAACACTGAAGCTTTCTTT

d_call: TRBD2
clone_size: -
v_call: TRBV2
j_call: TRBJ2-1
cdr3_aa: CASSATGEGNEQFF
cdr3_nt: TGTGCCAGCAGCGCGACGGGGGAGGGCAATGAGCAGTTCTTC

d_call: TRBD2
clone_size: once
v_call: TRBV9
j_call: TRBJ2-2
cdr3_aa: CASGLAGANTGELFF
cdr3_nt: TGTGCCAGCGGGCTGGCGGGGGCGAACACCGGGGAGCTGTTTTTT

d_call: TRBD2
clone_size: -
v_call: TRBV2
j_call: TRBJ2-4
cdr3_aa: CASSGLAGGRAKNIQYF
cdr3_nt: TGTGCCAGCAGTGGACTAGCGGGAGGGCGAGCCAAAAACATTCAGTACTTC

d_call: -
clone_size: -
v_call: TRBV7-3
j_call: TRBJ2-1
cdr3_aa: CASSLTRTNYNEQFF
cdr3_nt: TGTGCCAGCAGCTTAACGCGGACTAACTACAATGAGCAGTTCTTC

d_call: -
clone_size: -
v_call: TRBV27
j_call: TRBJ1-3
cdr3_aa: CASSYTGPGNTIYF
cdr3_nt: TGTGCCAGCAGTTACACAGGGCCTGGAAACACCATATATTTT

d_call: -
clone_size: few
v_call: TRBV7-9
j_call: TRBJ1-1
cdr3_aa: CASSPQENTEAFF
cdr3_nt: TGTGCCAGCAGTCCACAGGAGAACACTGAAGCTTTCTTT

d_call: TRBD1
clone_size: -
v_call: TRBV4-1
j_call: TRBJ2-5
cdr3_aa: CASTDRVKTQYF
cdr3_nt: TGCGCCAGTACTGACAGGGTCAAGACCCAGTACTTC

d_call: -
clone_size: -
v_call: TRBV9
j_call: TRBJ1-1
cdr3_aa: CASSAGWGVLNTEAFF
cdr3_nt: TGTGCCAGCAGCGCAGGATGGGGAGTTCTGAACACTGAAGCTTTCTTT

d_call: -
clone_size: -
v_call: TRBV28
j_call: TRBJ2-1
cdr3_aa: CASSLGGSGSYNEQFF
cdr3_nt: TGTGCCAGCAGTTTAGGTGGGAGTGGATCCTACAATGAGCAGTTCTTC

d_call: -
clone_size: -
v_call: TRBV5-1
j_call: TRBJ1-1
cdr3_aa: CASSFDKNTEAFF
cdr3_nt: TGCGCCAGCAGCTTCGACAAGAACACTGAAGCTTTCTTT

d_call: TRBD1
clone_size: -
v_call: TRBV7-2
j_call: TRBJ1-4
cdr3_aa: CASSSSAGTGVTANEKLFF
cdr3_nt: TGTGCCAGCAGCTCTTCGGCCGGGACAGGGGTAACAGCTAATGAAAAACTGTTTTTT

d_call: -
clone_size: -
v_call: TRBV28
j_call: TRBJ2-1
cdr3_aa: CASSFKGVGYNEQFF
cdr3_nt: TGTGCCAGCAGTTTTAAAGGGGTAGGCTACAATGAGCAGTTCTTC

d_call: TRBD2
clone_size: once
v_call: TRBV27
j_call: TRBJ2-1
cdr3_aa: CASRGTSGRNEQFF
cdr3_nt: TGTGCCAGCAGGGGGACTAGCGGACGGAATGAGCAGTTCTTC

d_call: TRBD1
clone_size: -
v_call: TRBV5-1
j_call: TRBJ1-6
cdr3_aa: CASSLTGTADSPLHF
cdr3_nt: TGCGCCAGCAGCTTAACCGGGACAGCAGATTCACCCCTCCACTTT

d_call: -
clone_size: -
v_call: TRBV7-9
j_call: TRBJ1-1
cdr3_aa: CASSSWGTEAFF
cdr3_nt: TGTGCCAGCAGCTCGTGGGGCACTGAAGCTTTCTTT